This TCR beta chain derives from a study of blood T cell repertoires in COVID-19. As for the study in general: The study drew acute and convalescent COVID-19 samples from the United States, Italy and Spain. From T cells, B-cell-depleted T cells, or PBMCs came the material, which was cDNA or gDNA.

Per the original methods: Cell counts per sample came from amplifying reference gene primers. Using immunoSEQ multiplex PCR, the repertoire was profiled, and TCRdb retains in-frame clones only, with some absent. V, J and clone size derive from that table, while D and trimming were established from the DNA sequence. The sample holds some 80,000 clones, about 80% seen once. Trimming took off 5 bases at V and 2 bases at J, with 15 bases between the two ends. Germline-derived CDR1 and CDR2 are PRHDT and FYEKMQ (reference sequence). The CDR3 totals 15 residues. The specimen was peripheral blood. This receptor was identified in a woman aged 40 to 50 with active or convalescent COVID-19. The V and J genes are TRBV13 and TRBJ2-5, with D possibly TRBD2 on 7 matching bases. The CDR3 spells CASSPGRDKQETQYF. The CDR3 DNA sequence: TGTGCCAGCAGCCCGGGGAGGGACAAACAAGAGACCCAGTACTTC.